Described below is a single T cell receptor (beta chain) sequence and its context. This entry is derived from a study of blood T cell repertoires in COVID-19. As for the study in general: Donors in the United States, Italy and Spain gave samples during acute or convalescent COVID-19.

Measured with immunoSEQ multiplex PCR; TCRdb has only the in-frame clones, and not every one. The table includes around 200,000 clones, 85% to 90% detected once. Those who participated ranged in age from 18 to 89 years and resided in about two dozen US areas. Cohort allocation depended upon clinical history that participants reported. Two negative PCRs, clearance, or symptom resolution characterized the recovered Cohort 3 donors. This CDR3 has 12 amino acids. Trimming left V 1 base short and J 5 bases short, with 5 bases between. Germline CDR1 reads SGHAT; CDR2 reads FQNNGV. The receptor comes from a man aged 25-40 years who had recovered from COVID-19. Sequencing used PBMCs or T cells enriched from blood (not recorded which). The genes are TRBV11-2 and TRBJ1-2; tentatively, D is TRBD1 (5 bases). This CDR3 reads CASSLGQYGYTF. As DNA, the CDR3 is TGTGCCAGCAGCTTAGGACAGTATGGCTACACCTTC. Using reference TRBV11-2 and TRBJ1-2 for the parts outside the CDR3, the full variable domain is EAGVAQSPRYKIIEKRQSVAFWCNPISGHATLYWYQQILGQGPKLLIQFQNNGVVDDSQLPKDRFSAERLKGVDSTLKIQPAKLEDSAVYLCASSLGQYGYTFGSGTRLTVV.